This T cell receptor beta chain came from a study of shared clonotypes between healthy human individuals. Whole-study results and caveats: Relative to clonotypes present in all four donors, those not shared had lower generation probabilities.

This clone was counted once. Its antigen is not identified. A junction end diverges from the germline sequence, so it may reflect a read error. The table came from immunoSEQ multiplex PCR; TCRdb's copy has only in-frame clones and leaves some out. The table lists over a million clones, roughly 96% of them singletons, with about 1.2% in the top ten. In germline, CDR1 is SSHAT, CDR2 FNYEAQ (reference sequence). CDR3 length: 15 amino acids. The sample consisted of naive CD4+ T cells sorted from blood. Regarding subset: CD45RA+ positively selected. V and J are TRBV7-7 and TRBJ2-5, with TRBD1 matching 8 bases. This receptor was identified in a man aged 25 to 40 in good health. CDR3 DNA: TGTGCTAGCAGCCGAACCGGGACAGGACAAGAGACCCAGTACTTC. Its protein is CASSRTGTGQETQYF.